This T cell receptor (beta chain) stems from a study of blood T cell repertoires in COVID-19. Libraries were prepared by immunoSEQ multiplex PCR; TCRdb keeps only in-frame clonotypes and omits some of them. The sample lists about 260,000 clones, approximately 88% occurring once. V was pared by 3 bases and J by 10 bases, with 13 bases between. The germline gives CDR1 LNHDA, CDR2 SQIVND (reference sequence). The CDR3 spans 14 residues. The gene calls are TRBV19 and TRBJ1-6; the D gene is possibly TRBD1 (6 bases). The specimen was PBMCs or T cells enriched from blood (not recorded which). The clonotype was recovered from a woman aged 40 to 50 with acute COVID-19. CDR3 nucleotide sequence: TGTGCCAGTAGTATGCAGGGGCCAGGATCACCCCTCCACTTT. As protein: CASSMQGPGSPLHF.